Sequencing of this TCR beta chain was carried out in a study of lung T cells in sarcoidosis with Löfgren's syndrome. Study in general: Analyses focused on Löfgren's syndrome patients.

Trimming pared 6 bases from V and 2 bases from J, leaving 10 bases between. The CDR3 is 12 amino acids. Germline V CDR1 and CDR2: DFQATT, SNEGSKA (reference sequence). In its sample, this clonotype was seen many times. Its cognate antigen is unknown. Study-level findings and limits: Sarcoidosis antigen recognition was only suggested, antigen unidentified. TRBV2 was the preferred pairing partner of TRAV12-1, with similar CDR3s. Multiple Löfgren's syndrome patients reportedly shared TRAV12-1 and TRBV2 CDR3 motifs, suggesting public CD4+ TCRs.

From the reads, TCRdb called clonotypes with MiXCR, one entry per CDR3 protein. The table has tens of thousands of distinct CDR3 sequences, over 20% seen once; the top ten hold about 2.5%. The V gene is TRBV20-1, the J gene TRBJ1-1, with D unresolved. The specimen was CD4+ T cells from PBMCs. This TCR was sampled from a human donor with sarcoidosis (Löfgren's syndrome or another form), or a control subject (not recorded which). CDR3 in amino acids: CSAPWFNTEAFF. The DNA for the CDR3 is TGCAGTGCCCCCTGGTTTAACACTGAAGCTTTCTTT.